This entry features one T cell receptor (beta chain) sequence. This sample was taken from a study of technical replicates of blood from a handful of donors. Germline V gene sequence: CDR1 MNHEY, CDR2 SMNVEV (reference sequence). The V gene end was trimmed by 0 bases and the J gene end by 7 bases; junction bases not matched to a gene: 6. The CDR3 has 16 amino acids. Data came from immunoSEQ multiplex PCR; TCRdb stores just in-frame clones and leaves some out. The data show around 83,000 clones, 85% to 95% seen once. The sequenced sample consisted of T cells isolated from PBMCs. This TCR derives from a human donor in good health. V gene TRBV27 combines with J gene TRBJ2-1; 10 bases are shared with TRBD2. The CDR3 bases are TGTGCCAGCAGTTTATCCCCGGGACTAGCGTTTAATGAGCAGTTCTTC. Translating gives CASSLSPGLAFNEQFF.